The clone carrying this T cell receptor (beta chain) was detected a few times. Individuals aged roughly 18 to 95 years were recruited from 24 US areas. Assignments of participants to cohorts depended upon their own reported clinical history. The data belong to a study of blood T cell repertoires in COVID-19. About the study: Samples representing acute and convalescent COVID-19 were sourced from the United States, Italy and Spain.

Germline CDR1 is MNHEY and CDR2 is SMNVEV (reference sequence). V was clipped by 6 bases and J by 2 bases; unmatched bases: 6. The CDR3 has 15 residues. TCRdb's table, derived via immunoSEQ multiplex PCR, lists solely in-frame clones and lacks some. Among about 200,000 clones listed, 86% were seen once. The chain recombines TRBV27 with TRBJ1-5; TRBD1 agrees at 8 bases. The sequence was collected from a middle-aged man with acute COVID-19. The specimen was PBMCs or T cells enriched from blood (not recorded which). In DNA, the CDR3 is TGTGCCAGCAGGAGACTGACAGGGGGCAATCAGCCCCAGCATTTT. Residues: CASRRLTGGNQPQHF.